These 2 T cell receptor beta chains were sequenced from one sample in a study of T-cell memory formation after mild COVID-19. TCRdb reanalysed the 5' RACE reads using MiXCR and keeps one entry per CDR3 protein. The repertoire has around 390,000 distinct CDR3 sequences, about 15% of them found once; the top ten carry 20% to 25%. Material for sequencing was PBMCs or a T cell subset sorted from them (not recorded which). These receptors were taken from a man aged 18-30 years who had mild COVID-19 (a few samples of this study predate the infection). Cell type and time point are not known.

The genes are TRBV12-3 or TRBV12-4 and TRBJ2-7; D unclear. This CDR3 comprises 14 residues. Deletions cut 6 bases from V and 0 bases from J, with 12 bases between. CDR3 nucleotides: TGTGCCAGCAGGATAAGGGATCACTCCTACGAGCAGTACGTC. Translation: CASRIRDHSYEQYV.

The J gene is TRBJ1-5, the V gene TRBV5-5; possible D gene TRBD1, 6 bases. This CDR3 spans 17 amino acids. With 5 bases removed from V and 6 bases from J, the gap between germline ends came to 24 bases. Germline lookup yields CDR1 SGHKS and CDR2 YYEKEE (reference sequence). CDR3 loop: CASSFEAGAPGGQPQHF. CDR3 sequence (DNA): TGTGCCAGCAGTTTTGAGGCAGGGGCGCCGGGAGGTCAGCCCCAGCATTTT.